This T cell receptor beta chain is from a study of healthy donors' naive CD4 and CD8 T cells. Starting from around 500 ng of total RNA, TCR libraries were made with linear amplification. Each CDR3 protein is one row after TCRdb ran MiXCR on the reads. The sample yields some 190,000 distinct CDR3 sequences, about 74% seen once. Naive CD4+ cells were sorted as CD4+CD8-CD45RO-CD45RA+; naive CD8+ as CD8+CD4-CD45RA+CD27bright. To note about this clonotype: Its specificity is unknown.

The study's findings and limits: CDR3 charge plus V and J genes appeared to account for roughly 13% of CD4/CD8 variance. A reported CD4+/CD8+ bias affected most V and J genes in naive cells.

V lost 4 bases and J lost 2; bases outside the gene matches: 7. CDR1 and CDR2 from the germline V gene are KGHSH and LQKENI. CDR3 length: 16 residues. The sequenced sample was naive CD4+ and CD8+ T cells sorted from blood, pooled from several donors. The receptor comes from a pool of human donors in good health; the sample pools cells from several healthy donors. The chain carries TRBV18 and TRBJ2-1, with 8 bases aligning to TRBD1. The CDR3: CASSQSGTGTYNEQFF. CDR3 nucleotide sequence: TGTGCCAGCTCACAATCCGGGACAGGAACCTACAATGAGCAGTTCTTC.